This T cell receptor beta chain was recorded in a study of T-cell memory formation after mild COVID-19 (dated by TCRdb to about 2021). Context from the whole study: TCR sequence clusters from the two donors were found to be largely donor specific. The cohort comprised two young, previously healthy adult volunteers, one female and one male. In two donors, T-cell clones that expanded and contracted after mild COVID-19 were tracked by sequencing TCRalpha and TCRbeta repertoires over time. Study-wide findings and limitations: From day 15 to 85, contracting clones showed balanced CD4/CD8 phenotypes, whereas a second wave of clones that expanded from day 15 to 37 leaned towards CD4+. The study included only a couple of mild cases, and larger cohorts that include severe cases with pre-infection samples were judged to be necessary. Contracting CD4+ clones appeared mostly in the CM and EM memory subsets, whereas CD8+ clones were enriched in EMRA. Whether the second-wave clones peaking on day 37 were SARS-CoV-2 specific was not confirmed. Some responding clones were found in pre-infection memory, which suggests that pre-existing cross-reactive memory T cells took part in the SARS-CoV-2 response.

This clonotype was counted a few times. What antigen it recognizes has not been identified. One base away there is no much larger clone; base qualities are not given. For this chain, trimming is 5 bases at the V end and 1 base at the J end, and the number of junction bases without a gene match is 16. Via the germline V gene, CDR1 is MNHEY and CDR2 SVGAGI. From the cysteine through the phenylalanine, the CDR3 covers 19 amino acids. Kept here is only the CDR3 DNA, which spans 57 bases and is read in frame from base 1. Ficoll-Paque density gradient centrifugation was used to isolate PBMCs. Instrument on record: Illumina NovaSeq 6000. cDNA libraries for TCRalpha and TCRbeta were prepared by 5'RACE using constant-segment primers, with sample barcodes and unique molecular identifiers added. Trizol reagent was used to extract RNA from every sample. The libraries were amplified in two PCR steps, and the second step added a second sample barcode and Illumina TruSeq adapters. Sequencing of the libraries was done on an Illumina NovaSeq, producing 2 x 150 bp paired-end reads. From the authors' description of their analysis: Demultiplexing of reads and collapsing into UMI-guided consensus sequences were performed with migec v1.2.7. Using mixcr v2.1.11, the UMI consensuses were aligned to TRA and TRB V and J templates and assembled into clonotypes. A clonotype was counted as expanded or contracted only when both edgeR and NoisET called the clonotype significant, with the noise models trained on biological replicates. edgeR calls used a false discovery rate-adjusted p below 0.01 and a log2 fold-change threshold of 1. As an exploratory analysis of dynamics, PCA with hierarchical clustering was applied to max-normalized trajectories of the 1000 most abundant clonotypes. The CD4 or CD8 phenotype of responding clones was assigned using the separately sequenced CD4+ and CD8+ repertoires. TCRdb ran its own pipeline on the public reads, namely fastp trimming at Q25 and MiXCR clone calling, and kept in-frame beta chains. Rows with a matching CDR3 protein are joined into one entry that keeps the most common DNA and genes. The V and J calls and clone size are TCRdb's, not the authors'. In all, the sample holds about 350,000 distinct CDR3 sequences, and around 15% of those were seen once. About 20% of the sample is held by the ten biggest clonotypes.

The sequenced sample was PBMCs or a T cell subset sorted from them (not recorded which). The TCR was taken from a man between 18 and 35 years old who had mild COVID-19 (a few samples of this study predate the infection). The sample titles of this study are shuffled in the database, so cell type and time point are left out; the donor was told from shared clones. The rearranged chain carries TRBV6-5 and TRBJ2-3; 9 junctional bases match TRBD1. The encoded CDR3 is CASSRRPGQGKGGTDTQYF. The sequenced DNA: TGTGCCAGCAGTCGCCGGCCGGGACAGGGAAAGGGTGGCACAGATACGCAGTATTTT.